This T cell receptor beta chain was recovered during a study of blood T cells in healthy people across ages (dated by TCRdb to about 2015). Looking at the study overall: In model experiments, template switching captured roughly one uniquely barcoded TCR beta cDNA molecule for every two T cells. Using deep sequencing normalized with unique cDNA molecular identifiers, the study measured how TCR beta repertoire diversity changes with age. Four age groups were formed from the donors: young (average approximately 15 years), middle-aged (approximately 40), aged (roughly 56) and long-lived (more than 75). Two additional independent replicas of 1 million unique cDNA reads from the same blood draw were analyzed for two donors (one aged 18 to 30 and one aged 80 or older). What the research found in general, with its limitations: A strong correlation was found between observed TCR beta diversity and the percentage of naive T cells measured by flow cytometry. Because profiling used bulk unsorted PBMCs, naive and antigen-experienced compartments could not be compared conclusively. Estimates of total diversity from one million sequenced T cells were regarded as lower bounds and underestimates. Observed TCR beta diversity per million T cells fell roughly linearly with age, and a significant reduction was already apparent by age about 36. Compared with the aged group, more naive CD4+ T cells, fewer expanded clones and increased TCR diversity were shown by the long-lived group, suggesting age selection. Because the CMV infection status of the donors was unknown, age-related changes in expanded clonotypes may potentially have been confounded.

For this clonotype: Its cognate antigen has yet to be identified. Per-nucleotide qualities are absent, and no much larger clonotype sits a single base away.

The approximately 39 donors, aged about 6 to 95 years, were systemically healthy Caucasian individuals from Russia. Each donor gave roughly 9.5 milliliters of peripheral blood, collected into EDTA-treated Vacutainer tubes. Ficoll-Paque density-gradient centrifugation was used to isolate PBMCs, with at least 6.5 million per sample. Total RNA, at least 6 micrograms per sample, was extracted from PBMCs with Trizol reagent. The percentages of naive CD45RAhigh/CD27high T cells were determined by flow cytometry on a PBMC aliquot from every donor. The method was 5' RACE. Sequencing was performed on an Illumina HiSeq 2500. A second PCR of roughly 7 to 11 cycles was performed with a sample-barcoded 5' primer and a J-beta primer mix. Each TCR beta cDNA molecule received a unique molecular identifier from a template-switch 5' adaptor carrying 12 random nucleotides. At least 3 million CDR3-containing paired-end reads were obtained from each sample. First-strand cDNA was synthesized from all RNA with the Mint cDNA synthesis kit, primed by a TRBC-specific oligonucleotide. Following uracil-DNA glycosylase treatment, all cDNA underwent a first 18-cycle PCR with the universal primers M1SS and BC2_uni_R. As for how the authors treated the data: For normalization, 1 million high-quality reads, each with a distinct molecular identifier, were randomly selected from each sample. Instead of being binned into consensus sequences, reads that shared molecular identifiers were thrown out. MiTCR, set to a Q25 quality threshold and the strictest error-elimination algorithm, was used for CDR3 identification, clonotype clustering and error correction. A nonparametric unseen species model with Euler transformation was used to estimate lower-bound total TCR beta diversity. The public reads were quality trimmed at Q25 with fastp and then assembled into clones with MiXCR by TCRdb, keeping productive beta chains. Rows are combined by CDR3 protein, so each entry shows the most common genes and DNA. The V and J calls and clone size come from TCRdb's table, not from the authors' own analysis. Present in this sample are about 800,000 distinct CDR3 sequences, roughly 25% of which were seen just once. The ten largest clones add up to more than 3% of the sample.

The junction carries 12 bases between V and J, which are trimmed by 6 bases and 0 bases respectively. Reading the germline V gene (reference sequence) gives CDR1 MNHEY and CDR2 SMNVEV. Its CDR3 holds 14 amino acids, cysteine through phenylalanine. Only the CDR3 region is kept as DNA, spanning 42 bases read in frame from base 1. This sample was also put to use in a study of T cells of mothers and their children. As the second paper documents: Nine systemically healthy Caucasian individuals served as donors, namely three mothers together with their six children. cDNA synthesis used all of the extracted RNA, with 1.5 ug of RNA in each 15 ul reaction. In the second PCR, the M1S primer introduced both the sample barcodes and 2-4 random nucleotides. More than 8 million TCR beta CDR3 reads were obtained from each mother, and approximately 3 million reads were obtained from each child. TCR recombination output is similarly shaped by thymic selection in related and unrelated pairs, with a minor effect exerted by inherited differences. Normalized repertoire overlap in related mother-child pairs was always slightly higher than in unrelated mother-child pairs, but the difference was never significant. Persistent microchimeric T cell clones were not detected, at a sensitivity of approximately 98 clones per million clonotypes. The study used deep NGS to compare TCR beta repertoires of mothers and children, seeking features distinguishing related mother-child pairs from unrelated individuals. The mean age was 40 +/- 4 years for the mothers and approximately 11 +/- 4 years for the children. After adapter ligation with NEBNext reagents, the libraries were sequenced on Illumina HiSeq 2000 with 100+100 nt paired-end reads. To prevent cross-contamination, the mother and child libraries were prepared a month apart and were sequenced in separate runs. Each donor had between roughly 450,000 and 2,100,000 distinct TCR beta clonotypes identified. Naive TCR beta clonotypes were estimated from low-frequency clonotypes matched to each donor's FACS-determined naive share, without sorting.

The chain employs TRBV27 and TRBJ2-7; the D gene lacks a confident call. The receptor's source is a boy younger than 18 in good health. Sequencing was performed on blood. The sequenced DNA is TGTGCCAGCAGCTCCCGACTCCTCTCCTACGAGCAGTACTTC. Its protein reads: CASSSRLLSYEQYF.